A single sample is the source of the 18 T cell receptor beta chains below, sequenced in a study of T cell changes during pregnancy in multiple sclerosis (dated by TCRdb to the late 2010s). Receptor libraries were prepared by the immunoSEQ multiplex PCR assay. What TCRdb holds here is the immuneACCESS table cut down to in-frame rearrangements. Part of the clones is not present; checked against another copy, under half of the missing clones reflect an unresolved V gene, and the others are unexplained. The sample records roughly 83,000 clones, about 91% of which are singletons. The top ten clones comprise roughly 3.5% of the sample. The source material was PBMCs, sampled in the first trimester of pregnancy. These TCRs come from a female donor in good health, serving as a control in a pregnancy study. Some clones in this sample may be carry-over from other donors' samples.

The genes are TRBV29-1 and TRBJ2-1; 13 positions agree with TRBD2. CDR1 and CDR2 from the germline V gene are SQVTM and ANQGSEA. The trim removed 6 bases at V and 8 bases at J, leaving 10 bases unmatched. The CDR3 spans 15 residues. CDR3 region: CSVERLAGGSDEQFF. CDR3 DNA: TGCAGCGTGGAAAGACTAGCGGGGGGATCCGATGAGCAGTTCTTC.

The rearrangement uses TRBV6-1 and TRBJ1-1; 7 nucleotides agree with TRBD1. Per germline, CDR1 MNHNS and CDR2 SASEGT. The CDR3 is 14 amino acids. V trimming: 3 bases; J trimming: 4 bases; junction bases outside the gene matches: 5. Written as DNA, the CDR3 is TGTGCCAGCAGTGAGGAGACAGGGCTCACTGAAGCTTTCTTT. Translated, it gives CASSEETGLTEAFF.

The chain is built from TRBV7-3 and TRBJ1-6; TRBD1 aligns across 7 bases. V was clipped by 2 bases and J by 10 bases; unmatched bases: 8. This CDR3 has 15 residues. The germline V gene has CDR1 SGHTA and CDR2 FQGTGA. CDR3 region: CASSLEGGGQSPLHF. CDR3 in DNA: TGTGCCAGCAGCTTAGAAGGAGGGGGCCAATCACCCCTCCACTTT.

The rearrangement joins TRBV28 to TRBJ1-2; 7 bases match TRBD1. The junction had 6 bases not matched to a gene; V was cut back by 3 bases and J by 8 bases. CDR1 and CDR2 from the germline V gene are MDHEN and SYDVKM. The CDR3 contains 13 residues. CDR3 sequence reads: CASSLVRGRGYTF. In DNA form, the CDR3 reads TGTGCCAGCAGTTTGGTAAGGGGGCGAGGCTACACCTTC.

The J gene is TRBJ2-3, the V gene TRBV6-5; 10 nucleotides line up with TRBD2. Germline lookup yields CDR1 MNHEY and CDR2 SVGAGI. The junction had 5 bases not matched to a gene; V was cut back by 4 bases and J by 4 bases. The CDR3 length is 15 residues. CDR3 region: CASSSAGGVADTQYF. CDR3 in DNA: TGTGCCAGCAGTTCAGCGGGAGGGGTCGCAGATACGCAGTATTTT.

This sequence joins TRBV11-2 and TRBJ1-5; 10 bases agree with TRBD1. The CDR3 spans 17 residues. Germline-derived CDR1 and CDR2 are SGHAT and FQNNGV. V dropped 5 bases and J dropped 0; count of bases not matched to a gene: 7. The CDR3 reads CASSAGQGGYSNQPQHF. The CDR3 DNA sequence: TGTGCCAGCAGCGCTGGACAGGGGGGATATAGCAATCAGCCCCAGCATTTT.

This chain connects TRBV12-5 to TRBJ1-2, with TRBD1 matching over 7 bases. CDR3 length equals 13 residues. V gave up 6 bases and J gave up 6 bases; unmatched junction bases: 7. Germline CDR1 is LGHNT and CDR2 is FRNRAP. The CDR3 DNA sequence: TGTGCTAGTGGGATCGACAGGGCCCATGGCTACACCTTC. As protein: CASGIDRAHGYTF.

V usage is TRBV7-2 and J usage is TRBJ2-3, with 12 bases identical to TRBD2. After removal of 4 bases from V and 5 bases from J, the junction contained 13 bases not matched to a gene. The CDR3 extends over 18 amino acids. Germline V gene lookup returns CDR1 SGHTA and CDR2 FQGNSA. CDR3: CASSSRASGRALLDTQYF. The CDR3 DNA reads TGTGCCAGCAGCTCCAGGGCTAGCGGGAGGGCCCTCTTAGATACGCAGTATTTT.

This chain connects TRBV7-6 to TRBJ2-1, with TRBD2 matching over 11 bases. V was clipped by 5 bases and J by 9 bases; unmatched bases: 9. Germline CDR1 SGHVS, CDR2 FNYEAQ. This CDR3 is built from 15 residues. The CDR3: CASSTTSGSSSEQFF. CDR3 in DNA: TGTGCCAGCAGCACCACTAGCGGGAGCTCAAGTGAGCAGTTCTTC.

CDR3: CSVVPRRGLYGYTF. The CDR3 coding sequence is TGCAGCGTCGTCCCCCGTAGGGGGTTATATGGCTACACCTTC. The chain combines TRBV29-1 with TRBJ1-2; TRBD1 might be the D (6 bases). This CDR3 comprises 14 residues. Germline V lookup: CDR1 SQVTM, CDR2 ANQGSEA. The V gene lost 6 bases and the J gene lost 5 bases, with 19 bases spanning the gap.

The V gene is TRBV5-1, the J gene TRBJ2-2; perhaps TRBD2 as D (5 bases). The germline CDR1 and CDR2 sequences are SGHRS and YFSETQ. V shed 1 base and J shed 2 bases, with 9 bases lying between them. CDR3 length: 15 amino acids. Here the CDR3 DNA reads TGCGCCAGCAGCTTGCCAGAGGGAAACACCGGGGAGCTGTTTTTT. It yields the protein CASSLPEGNTGELFF.

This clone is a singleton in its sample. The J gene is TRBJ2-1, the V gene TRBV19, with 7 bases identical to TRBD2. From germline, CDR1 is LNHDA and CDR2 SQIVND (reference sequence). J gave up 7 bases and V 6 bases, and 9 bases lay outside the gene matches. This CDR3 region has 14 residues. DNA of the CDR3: TGTGCCAGTAGCGAGGGACTAATGGAAAATGAGCAGTTCTTC. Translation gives CASSEGLMENEQFF. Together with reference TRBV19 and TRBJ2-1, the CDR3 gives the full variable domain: DGGITQSPKYLFRKEGQNVTLSCEQNLNHDAMYWYRQDPGQGLRLIYYSQIVNDFQKGDIAEGYSVSREKKESFPLTVTSAQKNPTAFYLCASSEGLMENEQFFGPGTRLTVL.

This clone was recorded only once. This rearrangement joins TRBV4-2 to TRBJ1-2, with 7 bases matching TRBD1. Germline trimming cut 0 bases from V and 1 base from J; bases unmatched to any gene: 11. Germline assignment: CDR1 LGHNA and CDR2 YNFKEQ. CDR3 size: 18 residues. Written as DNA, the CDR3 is TGTGCCAGCAGCCAAGATCGGAATGGGGCAGGGGGTAACTATGGCTACACCTTC. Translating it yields CASSQDRNGAGGNYGYTF.

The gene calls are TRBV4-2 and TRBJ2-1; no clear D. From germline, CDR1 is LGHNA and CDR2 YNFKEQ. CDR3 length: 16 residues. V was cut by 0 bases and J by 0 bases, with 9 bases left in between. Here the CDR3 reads CASSQDRGSSYNEQFF. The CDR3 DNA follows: TGTGCCAGCAGCCAAGATCGCGGAAGCTCCTACAATGAGCAGTTCTTC.

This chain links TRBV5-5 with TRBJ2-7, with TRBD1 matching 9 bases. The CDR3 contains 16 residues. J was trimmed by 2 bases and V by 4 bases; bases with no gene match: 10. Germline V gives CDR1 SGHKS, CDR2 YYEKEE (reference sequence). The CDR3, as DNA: TGTGCCAGCAGCGCACCGGGCCGGGACAGGGCCTACGAGCAGTACTTC. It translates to CASSAPGRDRAYEQYF. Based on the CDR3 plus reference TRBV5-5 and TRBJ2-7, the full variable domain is DAGVTQSPTHLIKTRGQQVTLRCSPISGHKSVSWYQQVLGQGPQFIFQYYEKEERGRGNFPDRFSARQFPNYSSELNVNALLLGDSALYLCASSAPGRDRAYEQYFGPGTRLTVT.

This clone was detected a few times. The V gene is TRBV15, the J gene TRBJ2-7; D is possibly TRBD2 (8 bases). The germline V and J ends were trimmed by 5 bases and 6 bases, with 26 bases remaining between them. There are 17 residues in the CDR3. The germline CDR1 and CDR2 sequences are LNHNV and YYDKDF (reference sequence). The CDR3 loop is CATSEGAWREELIEQYF. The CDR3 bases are TGTGCCACCAGCGAGGGGGCCTGGCGGGAGGAGTTGATCGAGCAGTACTTC. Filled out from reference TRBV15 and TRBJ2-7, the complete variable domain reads DAMVIQNPRYQVTQFGKPVTLSCSQTLNHNVMYWYQQKSSQAPKLLFHYYDKDFNNEADTPDNFQSRRPNTSFCFLDIRSPGLGDTAMYLCATSEGAWREELIEQYFGPGTRLTVT.

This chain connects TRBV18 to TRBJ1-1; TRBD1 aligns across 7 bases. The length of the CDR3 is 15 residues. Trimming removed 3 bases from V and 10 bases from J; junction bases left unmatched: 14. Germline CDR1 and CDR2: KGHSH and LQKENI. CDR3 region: CASSPLRGAEYIAFF. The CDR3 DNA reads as TGTGCCAGCTCACCTCTCAGGGGGGCCGAGTATATAGCTTTCTTT.

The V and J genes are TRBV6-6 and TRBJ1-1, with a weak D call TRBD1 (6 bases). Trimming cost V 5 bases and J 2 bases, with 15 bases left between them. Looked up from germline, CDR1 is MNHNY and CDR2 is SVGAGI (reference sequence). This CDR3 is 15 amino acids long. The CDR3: CASSSTGLANTEAFF. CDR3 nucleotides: TGTGCCAGCAGTAGTACAGGGCTTGCAAACACTGAAGCTTTCTTT.